This T cell receptor beta chain appears in the sequencing data of a study of T-cell memory formation after mild COVID-19. Study outcomes and limitations: Pre-infection memory carried some responding clones, suggesting that cross-reactive memory joined. Second-wave clones reaching peak frequency on day 37 lacked confirmed SARS-CoV-2 specificity.

5'RACE, which relied on constant-segment primers, yielded TCR alpha and TCR beta cDNA libraries carrying sample barcodes and UMIs. TCRdb processed the 5' RACE reads anew with MiXCR; each CDR3 protein has one entry. The data contain 220,000 or so distinct CDR3 sequences, over 9.5% of them singletons. To note about this clonotype: What it binds is not known.

The CDR3 consists of 16 residues. Per the germline V gene, CDR1 is SGHRS and CDR2 is YFSETQ. V was shortened by 0 bases and J by 5 bases, with 14 bases between the two germline ends. This clonotype was sampled from a man between 18 and 29 years old who had mild COVID-19 (a few samples of this study predate the infection). Cell type and time point are not known. The V and J genes are TRBV5-1 and TRBJ2-2, with D maybe TRBD2 (5 bases). The specimen sequenced was PBMCs or a T cell subset sorted from them (not recorded which). The CDR3 DNA follows: TGCGCCAGCAGCTTGGAAGAAAGCGGACGGACCGGGGAGCTGTTTTTT. It encodes CASSLEESGRTGELFF.